These 30 T cell receptor beta chains came from one sample sequenced in a study of tumor and adjacent non-tumor tissue in lung cancer. RNA was extracted from bulk tissue without any cell sorting. The library came from three nested PCR rounds adapted from ARM-PCR protocols. TCRdb re-derived calls from the multiplex PCR reads in MiXCR, one entry per CDR3 protein. This table holds tens of thousands of distinct CDR3 sequences, nearly 70% found once. Material: lung tumor tissue. The receptors come from a woman in her seventies with non-small cell lung cancer.

The chain combines TRBV6-6 with TRBJ2-7; D is perhaps TRBD2 (6 bases). The CDR3 spans 19 residues. CDR1 and CDR2 (germline): MNHNY, SVGAGI (reference sequence). V shed 9 bases and J shed 4 bases, with 34 bases lying between them. For the CDR3, the DNA is TGTGCCAGAACAACGTACCTCGGGAACAGCAGGGCTAGCGTATACGAGCAGTACTTC. This codes for CARTTYLGNSRASVYEQYF.

This clonotype occurred a few times. A much larger clone differs from this one at a single base, so this may be a read error. For the CDR3, the DNA is TGTGCCAGCGGTTTGTATTCCGGGCCCCAGCATTTT. Encoded protein: CASGLYSGPQHF. The V and J genes are TRBV28 and TRBJ1-5; no clear D gene. This CDR3 spans 12 amino acids. CDR1 is MDHEN and CDR2 is SYDVKM in the germline V gene.

The chain has TRBV11-3 and TRBJ2-5; perhaps D is TRBD1 or TRBD2 (5 bases each). Between the trimmed V and J ends, which lost 9 bases and 5 bases, there was a span of 16 bases. Germline CDR1 and CDR2: SGHNT and YENEEA. The CDR3 sequence is 13 residues long. The CDR3 is CASGLGEGETQYF. CDR3 sequence (DNA): TGTGCCAGTGGCTTAGGCGAGGGGGAGACCCAGTACTTC.

Worth noting for this clonotype: The junction departs from germline at one end; a sequencing error may be responsible. The chain combines TRBV10-2 with TRBJ2-1; 8 nucleotides align to TRBD2. Germline V gene lookup returns CDR1 WSHSY and CDR2 SAAADI. The CDR3 contains 13 residues. DNA of the CDR3: TGCACCAGCATGGCGGGAGGATACAATGAGCAGTCCTTC. Protein product: CTSMAGGYNEQSF.

As for this clonotype: An end of the junction does not agree with germline; a read error may underlie this. The chain employs TRBV6-1 and TRBJ2-2, with a tentative D call TRBD2 (5 bases). CDR1 is MNHNS and CDR2 is SASEGT in the germline V gene. The CDR3 runs 13 residues. This CDR3 reads CASSVGSTGELLF. In DNA, the CDR3 is TGTGCCAGCAGCGTAGGATCCACCGGGGAGCTGTTGTTT.

Comments on this clonotype: One end of the junction is discordant with germline, which a read error may explain. This chain joins TRBV29-1 and TRBJ2-7, with 9 nucleotides matching TRBD2. The CDR3 sequence is 14 residues long. Germline V gene sequence: CDR1 SQVTM, CDR2 ANQGSEA. The DNA for the CDR3 is TGCAGCGTTGTGAGGGGGACTAGCCCCTGCGAGCACTACTTC. Translation: CSVVRGTSPCEHYF.

V is TRBV21-1 and J is TRBJ1-6; whether TRBD1, the table's D call, matches the DNA was not checked. TRBV21-1 is a known pseudogene. This CDR3 is built from 19 residues. In DNA, the CDR3 is TGTGCCAGCAACCAAATCCCCCGGAGGGGGGTACCCAATAATTCACCCCTCCACTTT. Translated: CASNQIPRRGVPNNSPLHF.

This clonotype was found once. A much larger clone lies a single base off, so this may be a read error. V and J are TRBV28 and TRBJ2-7; D remains ambiguous. Germline-derived CDR1 and CDR2 are MDHEN and SYDVKM. This CDR3 contains 14 residues. The V gene lost 9 bases and the J gene lost 2 bases, with 17 bases spanning the gap. The CDR3 sequence: CARSTPWTTYEQYF. DNA of the CDR3: TGTGCCAGGAGCACCCCGTGGACCACCTACGAGCAGTACTTC.

The chain carries TRBV7-6 and TRBJ1-1; D is undetermined. Trimming removed 3 bases at V and 0 bases at J, with 5 bases between. CDR1 is SGHVS and CDR2 is FNYEAQ in the germline V gene. This CDR3 is built from 13 residues. The chain's CDR3 is CASSFEMNTEAFF. The CDR3 DNA sequence: TGTGCCAGCAGCTTTGAAATGAACACTGAAGCTTTCTTT.

About this clonotype: This may be a read error: a much more frequent sequence differs by one nucleotide. The rearrangement joins TRBV6-6 to TRBJ1-1; D is perhaps TRBD1 (6 bases). The length of the CDR3 is 13 residues. The germline V gene encodes CDR1 MNHNY and CDR2 SVGAGI (reference sequence). The CDR3 nucleotides are TGTGCCAGCAAGGTCGAAGGGGACACTAAAGCTTTCTTT. Its protein product is CASKVEGDTKAFF.

This clonotype has a single count. Because the CDR3 is missing its conserved closing phenylalanine or tryptophan, this is likely a read error. This chain uses TRBV6-5 with TRBJ2-7; D perhaps matches TRBD1 (6 bases). This CDR3 has 12 amino acids. V lost 4 bases to trimming and J lost 10 bases, with 14 bases between them. Germline CDR1 and CDR2: MNHEY and SVGAGI. The CDR3 sequence: CASSLQGRDQYL. CDR3 coding DNA: TGTGCCAGCAGTTTACAGGGTCGCGATCAGTACTTA.

For this clonotype: The junction departs from the called germline gene at one end, perhaps through a read error. This sequence joins TRBV10-3 and TRBJ2-1; D unclear. CDR1 ENHRY and CDR2 SYGVKD come from the germline V gene. The CDR3 is 17 amino acids. The CDR3 loop reads CAISIHGLPRPYNEHFF. The CDR3 DNA reads as TGTGCCATCAGTATCCATGGGCTACCCCGCCCCTACAATGAGCATTTCTTC.

The rearrangement joins TRBV12-3 or TRBV12-4 to TRBJ2-3; maybe TRBD2 (6 bases). Trimming cost V 6 bases and J 14 bases, with 18 bases left between them. The CDR3 has 12 amino acids. The CDR3: CASRRTTQRWYF. The CDR3 DNA sequence: TGTGCCAGCAGGAGGACTACCCAACGTTGGTATTTT.

A word on this clonotype: The CDR3 does not end in the conserved phenylalanine or tryptophan, so this is likely a read error. V and J are TRBV28 and TRBJ2-3; TRBD2 matches at 12 bases. V shed 5 bases, J shed 0 bases, and the junction held 12 bases outside the gene matches. The length of the CDR3 is 19 residues. The germline V gene has CDR1 MDHEN and CDR2 SYDVKM. CDR3 DNA sequence: TGTGCCAGCAGTCCCCGGGCTAGCGGGAGGGCCTGGAGCACAGATACGCAGTATTTG. Translating gives CASSPRASGRAWSTDTQYL.

Concerning this clonotype itself: Because it lacks the conserved phenylalanine or tryptophan at the end, this CDR3 is likely a read error. The rearrangement joins TRBV12-3 or TRBV12-4 to TRBJ2-5; D is unclear. The CDR3 is 12 residues long. In nucleotides, the CDR3 is TGTGCCAGCAGCTCCCCCCTAGAGTCCCAGTACTTA. This codes for CASSSPLESQYL.

This chain joins TRBV6-1 and TRBJ1-5; D ambiguous. CDR3 size: 15 residues. V was shortened by 8 bases and J by 3 bases, with 17 bases between the two germline ends. The germline gives CDR1 MNHNS, CDR2 SASEGT. CDR3 sequence reads: CASGGGEGLNQPQHF. The CDR3 DNA reads as TGTGCCAGCGGTGGAGGTGAAGGCCTCAATCAGCCCCAGCATTTT.

Notes on this clonotype: The CDR3 ends on some other residue instead of the conserved phenylalanine or tryptophan, so this is likely a read error. V and J are TRBV11-1 and TRBJ1-2; no definite D call. Germline V gene data show CDR1 as SGHAT and CDR2 as FQDESV (reference sequence). The CDR3 loop spans 14 amino acids. CDR3 residues: CASSHSEVGYGYTL. The DNA for the CDR3 is TGTGCCAGCAGTCATTCGGAAGTTGGCTATGGTTACACCCTC.

With respect to this clonotype: Sequence at one end of the junction differs from germline and may be a read error. V gene TRBV28 combines with J gene TRBJ2-7; unclear D gene. The CDR3 is made up of 14 amino acids. Looked up from germline, CDR1 is MDHEN and CDR2 is SYDVKM. The CDR3 bases are TGCGCCAGCAAACCACGGGTAGAGACCTACGAGCAGTACTTC. It translates to CASKPRVETYEQYF.

The sample holds many counts of this clonotype. A read error is possible here, since a much larger clone lies one base away. The chain has TRBV11-3 and TRBJ2-1; possible D gene TRBD1, 5 bases. From germline, CDR1 is SGHNT and CDR2 YENEEA. The CDR3 runs 15 residues. The CDR3 reads CASSPRQGWGNGQFF. Written as DNA, the CDR3 is TGTGCCAGCAGCCCGCGGCAGGGCTGGGGCAATGGGCAGTTCTTC.

The gene calls are TRBV28 and TRBJ2-3, with unresolved D. V was cut by 6 bases and J by 15 bases, with 16 bases left in between. CDR3 length: 11 amino acids. Germline CDR1 MDHEN, CDR2 SYDVKM. This chain's CDR3 is CASSTVGSQYF. As DNA, the CDR3 is TGTGCCAGCAGCACTGTTGGAAGCCAATATTTT.

Points on this clonotype: It is likely a read error, because the conserved phenylalanine at the end of the CDR3 is missing. This chain connects TRBV6-6 to TRBJ1-6; D ambiguous. There are 12 residues in the CDR3. Germline-derived CDR1 and CDR2 are MNHNY and SVGAGI (reference sequence). The chain's CDR3 is CAVQIYNSLLHL. As DNA, the CDR3 is TGTGCCGTACAGATTTATAATTCACTCCTCCACTTA.

About this clonotype itself: This may come from a read error, since a much larger clone is one base off. This chain links TRBV28 with TRBJ2-2, with D perhaps matching TRBD2 (6 bases). This CDR3 is built from 16 residues. V lost 2 bases and J 0 bases, leaving 10 bases between the germline ends. Germline V gene lookup returns CDR1 MDHEN and CDR2 SYDVKM. The CDR3 nucleotides read TGTGCCAGCAGTTTAAGCGGGTACGCGAACACCGGGGAGCTGTTTTTT. It codes for CASSLSGYANTGELFF.

In regard to this clonotype: The junction shows a germline mismatch at one end, possibly a read error. V and J are TRBV29-1 and TRBJ1-1; D is uncertain. The CDR3 is 13 residues long. Germline-derived CDR1 and CDR2 are SQVTM and ANQGSEA. The CDR3 nucleotides read TGCAGCGTTGTCCCTGGTTCGACCACTGAAGATTTCTTT. Encoded protein: CSVVPGSTTEDFF.

The gene calls are TRBV6-6 and TRBJ2-6, with a weak D call TRBD1 (5 bases). V was clipped by 8 bases and J by 17 bases, with 22 bases between them. Germline CDR1 is MNHNY and CDR2 is SVGAGI (reference sequence). The length of the CDR3 is 13 residues. CDR3 in DNA: TGTGCCAGCGCCCCCCCTGGGGCCAACGCCATGACTTTC. Translating gives CASAPPGANAMTF.

In regard to this clonotype: A much larger clone differs from this one at a single base, so this may be a read error. This chain joins TRBV30 and TRBJ1-1; 10 bases match TRBD1. The V gene's germline CDR1 is GTSNPN and CDR2 SVGIG (reference sequence). Trimming at V came to 8 bases and at J to 13 bases, leaving 16 bases not matched to a gene. The length of the CDR3 is 13 residues. CDR3 sequence: CASKGTGELQDFF. DNA for the CDR3: TGTGCCAGCAAAGGGACAGGGGAACTTCAAGATTTCTTT.

This clonotype appeared many times. The chain uses TRBV11-2 and TRBJ2-1; 11 nucleotides match TRBD2. This CDR3 has 15 residues. Trimming cost V 8 bases and J 7 bases; bases outside gene matches: 10. Germline CDR1 is SGHAT and CDR2 is FQNNGV. CDR3 bases: TGTGCCAGCGGCCCCGGGACTAGCGGCCTTAATGAGCAGTTCTTC. Translating it yields CASGPGTSGLNEQFF.

The chain employs TRBV5-4 and TRBJ2-2; TRBD1 matches 7 bases. This CDR3 comprises 14 residues. V lost 7 bases, J lost 9 bases, and 12 bases stayed unmatched. Germline lookup yields CDR1 SGHNT and CDR2 YYREEE (reference sequence). The CDR3 DNA sequence: TGTGCCAGCGGCCTCAGGACAGGTCCCAGGGAGCTGTTTTTT. This sequence encodes CASGLRTGPRELFF.

Points on this clonotype: A read error may account for a junction end that differs from germline. The rearrangement uses TRBV29-1 and TRBJ2-7, with D possibly being TRBD2 (5 bases). Germline CDR1 reads SQVTM; CDR2 reads ANQGSEA. CDR3 size: 15 residues. The CDR3 sequence: CSVAQRGRRSYEQCF. The CDR3 DNA sequence: TGCAGCGTTGCCCAGCGAGGCAGGAGGAGTTACGAGCAGTGCTTC.

For this clonotype: This may stem from a read error, because a much larger clone lies one nucleotide away. V gene TRBV30 combines with J gene TRBJ2-7, with a tentative D call TRBD2 (7 bases). This CDR3 comprises 14 residues. Germline CDR1 GTSNPN, CDR2 SVGIG (reference sequence). Trimming removed 7 bases from V and 4 bases from J, with 20 bases in between. The CDR3 here is CALRTAGSGYEQYF. The CDR3 DNA reads as TGTGCCTTGCGGACAGCGGGATCCGGGTACGAGCAGTACTTC. The whole variable domain, remainder taken from reference TRBV30 and TRBJ2-7, is SQTIHQWPATLVQPVGSPLSLECTVEGTSNPNLYWYRQAAGRGLQLLFYSVGIGQISSEVPQNLSASRPQDRQFILSSKKLLLSDSGFYLCALRTAGSGYEQYFGPGTRLTVT.

The CDR3 here is CASSESGPPPNSGANVLTF. The CDR3 DNA reads as TGTGCCAGCAGCGAATCCGGGCCGCCCCCCAACTCTGGGGCCAACGTCCTAACTTTC. The chain uses TRBV21-1 and TRBJ2-6; the table's D call, TRBD1, has no DNA check behind it. TRBV21-1 is given as a pseudogene. This CDR3 is 19 amino acids long.